Sequencing of this T cell receptor beta chain was carried out in a study of blood T cell repertoires in COVID-19. Study at large: Sites in the United States, Italy and Spain provided acute and convalescent COVID-19 samples. T cells, B-cell-depleted T cells, or PBMCs supplied cDNA or gDNA.

As processed by the authors: Quantification of nucleated cells was approximated via reference gene primer amplification. Sequencing used immunoSEQ multiplex PCR; TCRdb keeps in-frame clones, though not all of them. The DNA was the basis for D and trimming; V, J and clone size are from that table. Of some 87,000 clones in the sample, around three quarters were seen once. This CDR3 region has 12 residues. Trimming removed 3 bases at V and 8 bases at J, with 10 bases between. Looked up from germline, CDR1 is MGHDK and CDR2 is SYGVNS. Sequences were obtained from peripheral blood. The sequence came from a middle-aged man who had recovered from COVID-19. The genes are TRBV25-1 and TRBJ1-2; TRBD1 is a possible D gene (6 bases). DNA of the CDR3: TGTGCCAGCAGTGACAGGGGCCAAGGCTACACCTTC. This sequence encodes CASSDRGQGYTF.